This TCR beta chain was recorded in a study of T cell repertoires in cytomegalovirus infection. For the study at large: Indications of both CMV infection and matching HLA type were provided by public TCR beta signatures.

This clonotype has a handful of counts. Its antigen is unidentified. The CDR3 runs to 11 residues. The germline V and J ends were trimmed by 5 bases and 5 bases, with 4 bases remaining between them. Germline CDR1 and CDR2: MNHNS and SASEGT. MiXCR, applied by TCRdb to the reads, yields one record per CDR3 protein. Altogether about 100,000 distinct CDR3 sequences are present, less than 25% being singletons, with the ten largest covering more than 35%. Study-level findings and limits: The study found HLA-C-restricted CMV-specific TCR beta clonotypes dominating the ex vivo response.

This sequence was found in a human donor in good health (CMV status not recorded). Some clones in this sample may be carry-over from other donors' samples. The sequencing input was CD8+ T cells from PBMCs. The gene calls are TRBV6-1 and TRBJ2-1, with unresolved D. The CDR3 DNA reads TGTGCCAGCAGTTTCGACAATGAGCAGTTCTTC. Translation: CASSFDNEQFF.